Listed here are 7 T cell receptor beta chains from one sample, sequenced in a study of long-term antiretroviral therapy in people with HIV. At the survey level, the v3.0 immunoSEQ assay was run. Method: immunoSEQ multiplex PCR; TCRdb's copy keeps in-frame clones and lacks some. The sample records 25,000 to 30,000 clones, approximately 90% being singletons. Specimen: unsorted PBMCs, collected approximately 5.1 years after starting antiretroviral therapy. The receptors originated from a woman between 35 and 50 years old with HIV.

The chain employs TRBV14 and TRBJ2-7, with 14 bases aligning to TRBD2. Per the germline V gene, CDR1 is SGHDN and CDR2 is FVKESK. The CDR3 length is 18 residues. J lost 4 bases, V lost 1 base, and 9 bases had no gene match. CDR3 loop: CASSQVEGLAGDRYEQYF. In DNA, the CDR3 is TGTGCCAGCAGCCAAGTTGAGGGACTAGCGGGGGATCGGTACGAGCAGTACTTC.

The J gene is TRBJ2-1, the V gene TRBV30; 8 bases match TRBD2. This CDR3 is 13 amino acids long. CDR1 is GTSNPN and CDR2 is SVGIG in the germline V gene (reference sequence). The trim removed 5 bases at V and 7 bases at J, leaving 7 bases unmatched. CDR3 sequence reads: CAWAIGGGNEQFF. For the CDR3, the DNA is TGTGCCTGGGCGATCGGGGGGGGGAATGAGCAGTTCTTC.

The chain joins TRBV5-1 to TRBJ2-1; possibly TRBD1 or TRBD2 for D (5 bases each). The CDR3 is 14 residues long. Germline V lookup: CDR1 SGHRS, CDR2 YFSETQ. Deletions cut 1 base from V and 10 bases from J, with 15 bases between. CDR3 amino acids: CASSLSAGDGEQFF. In DNA, the CDR3 is TGCGCCAGCAGCTTGTCGGCCGGGGACGGCGAGCAGTTCTTC.

The V call is TRBV6-5, the J call TRBJ2-7, with D unclear. The CDR3 has 14 amino acids. Germline CDR1 MNHEY, CDR2 SVGAGI. With 5 bases removed from V and 3 bases from J, the gap between germline ends came to 14 bases. The CDR3, as DNA: TGTGCCAGCAGTCCCGAAGCCGGGTACTACGAGCAGTACTTC. Protein product: CASSPEAGYYEQYF.

J is TRBJ2-7 and V is TRBV7-6; TRBD1 agrees at 8 bases. This CDR3 contains 15 residues. Germline V gene data show CDR1 as SGHVS and CDR2 as FNYEAQ. The trim removed 2 bases at V and 5 bases at J, leaving 8 bases unmatched. The CDR3 is CASSLLTGEADEQYF. As DNA, the CDR3 is TGTGCCAGCAGCTTACTGACAGGGGAGGCAGACGAGCAGTACTTC.

This sequence joins TRBV25-1 and TRBJ2-3; 7 bases are a match to TRBD1. The germline V gene encodes CDR1 MGHDK and CDR2 SYGVNS. The CDR3 loop spans 18 amino acids. J lost 4 bases, V lost 5 bases, and 18 bases had no gene match. CDR3 loop: CASSRTGVRSRSADTQYF. CDR3 DNA: TGTGCCAGCAGTCGAACAGGGGTCAGGTCCCGGTCGGCAGATACGCAGTATTTT.

On this clone itself: The sample carries other DNA sequences with the same CDR3. This chain uses TRBV11-3 with TRBJ2-3; D gene ambiguous. Germline V gives CDR1 SGHNT, CDR2 YENEEA. V gave up 2 bases and J gave up 0 bases, with 6 bases separating them. There are 14 residues in the CDR3. CDR3 sequence reads: CASSLTASTDTQYF. The CDR3 nucleotides are TGTGCCAGCAGCTTAACAGCCAGCACAGATACGCAGTATTTT. Full variable domain (missing parts from reference TRBV11-3 and TRBJ2-3): EAGVVQSPRYKIIEKKQPVAFWCNPISGHNTLYWYLQNLGQGPELLIRYENEEAVDDSQLPKDRFSAERLKGVDSTLKIQPAELGDSAVYLCASSLTASTDTQYFGPGTRLTVL.